This T cell receptor (beta chain) appears in the sequencing data of a study of blood T cell repertoires in COVID-19. Sequencing used immunoSEQ multiplex PCR; TCRdb keeps in-frame clones, though not all of them. Among 450,000 or so clones, around 91% were seen once, and the ten largest hold approximately 0.55%. The sample comprised PBMCs or T cells enriched from blood (not recorded which). This receptor was taken from a man between 18 and 29 years old who had recovered from COVID-19.

The CDR3 region is CASSRIAGVEETQYF. Written as DNA, the CDR3 is TGTGCCAGCTCACGAATAGCGGGAGTCGAAGAGACCCAGTACTTC. The chain uses TRBV18 and TRBJ2-5; 9 positions agree with TRBD2. There are 15 residues in the CDR3. Losses at the gene ends were 4 bases for V and 3 bases for J; bases not matched to a gene: 6. In germline, CDR1 is KGHSH, CDR2 LQKENI.